The sequence of this T cell receptor beta chain was determined in a study of technical replicates of blood from several donors. Clones were sequenced by immunoSEQ multiplex PCR, and TCRdb holds only the in-frame ones, with some missing. The table has approximately 81,000 clones, almost 96% seen once. The table lists this clone with a count of one. V gave up 0 bases and J gave up 4 bases, with 9 bases separating them. Germline CDR1 reads MNHEY; CDR2 reads SMNVEV (reference sequence). The CDR3 covers 14 residues. J is TRBJ1-1 and V is TRBV27; D perhaps matches TRBD1 (5 bases). This receptor was taken from a human donor in good health. The specimen was T cells isolated from PBMCs. This chain's CDR3 is CASSLSQGSTEAFF. The CDR3 DNA follows: TGTGCCAGCAGTTTATCCCAGGGAAGCACTGAAGCTTTCTTT.